Presented here are 12 T cell receptor beta chains from one specimen sequenced in a study of control samples from healthy donors and cancer patients. Only in-frame clones appear in the TCRdb table, and some are missing; sequencing was by immunoSEQ multiplex PCR. Found here are approximately 90,000 clones, approximately 86% of them singletons; the top ten hold around a fifth. Source material: blood. The receptors were gathered from a man aged 25-45 years in good health.

The chain recombines TRBV28 with TRBJ1-4; 7 nucleotides align to TRBD1. CDR1 and CDR2 from the germline V gene are MDHEN and SYDVKM. The CDR3 totals 16 residues. Trimming removed 7 bases from V and 3 bases from J; junction bases left unmatched: 11. This CDR3 reads CASKGHTGDANEKLFF. CDR3 nucleotides: TGTGCCAGCAAAGGTCACACAGGGGATGCTAATGAAAAACTGTTTTTT.

The V and J genes are TRBV28 and TRBJ2-1, with unresolved D. V gave up 6 bases and J gave up 2 bases, with 17 bases separating them. The CDR3 sequence is 16 residues long. Germline CDR1 reads MDHEN; CDR2 reads SYDVKM. CDR3 coding DNA: TGTGCCAGCAGATCTTCCCGCCGCAGCGCCTACAATGAGCAGTTCTTC. This gives the protein CASRSSRRSAYNEQFF.

V usage is TRBV7-9 and J usage is TRBJ2-3; 7 bases map to TRBD2. The J segment lost 2 bases and the V segment lost 1 base, leaving 6 bases of the junction unmatched. This CDR3 is built from 16 residues. Germline V lookup: CDR1 SEHNR, CDR2 FQNEAQ (reference sequence). CDR3 protein: CASSLGMAGVTDTQYF. CDR3 nucleotide sequence: TGTGCCAGCAGCTTAGGCATGGCGGGAGTCACAGATACGCAGTATTTT.

The rearrangement links TRBV5-4 to TRBJ2-1; no firm D call. Germline V gene lookup returns CDR1 SGHNT and CDR2 YYREEE (reference sequence). The CDR3 runs 12 residues. V was shortened by 0 bases and J by 9 bases, with 7 bases between the two germline ends. CDR3 amino acids: CASSLVKGEQFF. As DNA, the CDR3 is TGTGCCAGCAGCTTGGTTAAAGGTGAGCAGTTCTTC.

The CDR3 sequence: CASSERTGGGEAFF. The CDR3, as DNA: TGTGCCAGCAGTGAGAGGACAGGGGGCGGAGAAGCTTTCTTT. V gene TRBV2 combines with J gene TRBJ1-1; 11 bases are shared with TRBD1. CDR3 length: 14 residues. After removal of 3 bases from V and 8 bases from J, the junction contained 5 bases not matched to a gene. Germline CDR1 and CDR2: SNHLY and FYNNEI.

V and J are TRBV18 and TRBJ1-6; maybe TRBD1 (5 bases). Deletions cut 2 bases from V and 1 base from J, with 12 bases between. CDR1 KGHSH and CDR2 LQKENI come from the germline V gene. The CDR3 length is 17 residues. CDR3 in amino acids: CASSPLEGNSYNSPLHF. CDR3 nucleotides: TGTGCCAGCTCACCATTGGAGGGGAATTCCTATAATTCACCCCTCCACTTT. The whole variable domain, remainder taken from reference TRBV18 and TRBJ1-6, is NAGVMQNPRHLVRRRGQEARLRCSPMKGHSHVYWYRQLPEEGLKFMVYLQKENIIDESGMPKERFSAEFPKEGPSILRIQQVVRGDSAAYFCASSPLEGNSYNSPLHFGNGTRLTVT.

Turning to this clone: A junction boundary mismatches the germline segment, possibly from a read error. This chain links TRBV6-4 with TRBJ2-7, with a weak D call TRBD2 (7 bases). The CDR3 contains 12 residues. From germline, CDR1 is MRHNA and CDR2 SNTAGT. DNA of the CDR3: TGCGAAAAAGGGGGGGCGACCTACGAGCAGTACTTC. Its protein product is CEKGGATYEQYF.

The V and J genes are TRBV14 and TRBJ2-2; either TRBD1 or TRBD2 may fit D (6 bases each). This CDR3 is 14 amino acids long. Trimming cost V 1 base and J 8 bases, with 11 bases left between them. The V gene's germline CDR1 is SGHDN and CDR2 FVKESK. The CDR3: CASSQVRGTGELFF. DNA for the CDR3: TGTGCCAGCAGCCAAGTACGGGGGACAGGGGAGCTGTTTTTT.

This clone was seen a single time. The chain employs TRBV6-1 and TRBJ2-7; D may be TRBD2 (6 bases). CDR1 MNHNS and CDR2 SASEGT come from the germline V gene. Trimming left V 4 bases short and J 1 base short, with 23 bases between. The CDR3 loop spans 18 amino acids. The CDR3 DNA reads as TGTGCCAGCAGTGCGGAACAGCGCGGGACCCGAAAGTCCTACGAGCAGTACTTC. Amino acids: CASSAEQRGTRKSYEQYF.

The genes are TRBV18 and TRBJ1-1, with TRBD1 identical over 7 bases. Germline CDR1 reads KGHSH; CDR2 reads LQKENI. The ends lost 3 bases at V and 4 bases at J; junction bases unmatched: 2. The CDR3 extends over 13 amino acids. CDR3 protein: CASSPRDSTEAFF. The CDR3 coding sequence is TGTGCCAGCTCACCGCGGGACAGCACTGAAGCTTTCTTT.

The V and J genes are TRBV29-1 and TRBJ1-1; the match to TRBD1 covers 10 bases. The germline V gene encodes CDR1 SQVTM and CDR2 ANQGSEA. V lost 7 bases to trimming and J lost 4 bases; unmatched junction nucleotides: 3. The CDR3 has 12 residues. The CDR3: CSAWTGGTEAFF. CDR3 DNA sequence: TGCAGCGCGTGGACAGGGGGCACTGAAGCTTTCTTT. Combining the CDR3 with reference TRBV29-1 and TRBJ1-1 gives the whole variable domain SAVISQKPSRDICQRGTSLTIQCQVDSQVTMMFWYRQQPGQSLTLIATANQGSEATYESGFVIDKFPISRPNLTFSTLTVSNMSPEDSSIYLCSAWTGGTEAFFGQGTRLTVV.

This chain joins TRBV2 and TRBJ2-1; D is uncertain. Trimming took off 7 bases at V and 3 bases at J, with 16 bases between the two ends. This CDR3 contains 15 residues. The V gene's germline CDR1 is SNHLY and CDR2 FYNNEI. This CDR3 reads CASKVDAQDYNEQFF. CDR3 nucleotide sequence: TGTGCCAGCAAGGTTGACGCTCAGGACTACAATGAGCAGTTCTTC.